This TCR beta chain was retrieved from a study of shared T cell receptors in the human thymus. Libraries were prepared by immunoSEQ multiplex PCR; TCRdb keeps only in-frame clonotypes and omits some of them. Here the sample spans about 610,000 clones, 85% to 90% being singletons. The CDR3 covers 19 residues. Germline trimming cut 0 bases from V and 5 bases from J; bases unmatched to any gene: 13. CDR1 and CDR2 (germline): SGDLS, YYNGEE. The same data also went into a second study, on human thymus T cells. From that paper: Having corrective surgery for congenital heart defects, healthy Finnish infants were the ones who donated. In corrective heart surgery, resections were taken, and these provided the thymus tissue. V and J genes seemed to be used with bias in thymic and blood repertoires.

This TCR derives from a boy in the first two years of life with a congenital heart defect. The J gene is TRBJ2-1, the V gene TRBV9; 11 nucleotides line up with TRBD2. Sequencing input: thymocytes. Here the CDR3 reads CASSVATKLAGVRDNEQFF. The CDR3 DNA reads as TGTGCCAGCAGCGTAGCGACCAAACTAGCGGGAGTTAGAGACAATGAGCAGTTCTTC.